Ten or more counts support the clone carrying this TCR beta chain. This entry comes from a study of T cells in Graves' hyperthyroidism and ophthalmopathy. The CDR3 regions of TCR beta were amplified from RNA transcripts. The study used the HTBI primer set for a first-round RT-PCR of the TCR CDR3. A single record per CDR3 protein comes from TCRdb applying MiXCR to the multiplex PCR reads. The sample has a few hundred thousand distinct CDR3 sequences; around 16% are singletons. The CDR3 loop spans 14 amino acids. The germline V gene encodes CDR1 MDHEN and CDR2 SYDVKM. The trim removed 6 bases at V and 6 bases at J, leaving 8 bases unmatched.

The V and J genes are TRBV28 and TRBJ1-5, with 7 bases lining up with TRBD1. Sequencing was performed on blood. The sequence was obtained from a woman aged 40 to 50 with Graves' ophthalmopathy. The DNA for the CDR3 is TGTGCCAGCAGCCAGGGGGGTCGAGCTCAGCCCCAGCATTTT. It yields the protein CASSQGGRAQPQHF.